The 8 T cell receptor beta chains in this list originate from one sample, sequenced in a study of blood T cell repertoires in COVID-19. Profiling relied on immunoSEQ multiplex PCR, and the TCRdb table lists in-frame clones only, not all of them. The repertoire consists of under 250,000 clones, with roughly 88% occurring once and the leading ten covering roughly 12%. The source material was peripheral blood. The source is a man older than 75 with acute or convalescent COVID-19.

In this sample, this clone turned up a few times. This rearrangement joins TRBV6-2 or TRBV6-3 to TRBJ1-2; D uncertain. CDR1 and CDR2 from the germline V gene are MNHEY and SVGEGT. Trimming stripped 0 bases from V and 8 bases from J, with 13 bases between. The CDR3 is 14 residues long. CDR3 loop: CASSYSILRAGYTF. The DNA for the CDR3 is TGTGCCAGCAGTTACTCGATCTTGAGGGCCGGCTACACCTTC.

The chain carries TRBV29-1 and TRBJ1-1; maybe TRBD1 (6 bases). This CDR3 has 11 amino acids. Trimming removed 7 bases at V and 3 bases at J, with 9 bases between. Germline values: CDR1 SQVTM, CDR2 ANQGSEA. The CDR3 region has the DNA TGCAGCGCTGCAGGGGACACTGAAGCTTTCTTT. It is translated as CSAAGDTEAFF.

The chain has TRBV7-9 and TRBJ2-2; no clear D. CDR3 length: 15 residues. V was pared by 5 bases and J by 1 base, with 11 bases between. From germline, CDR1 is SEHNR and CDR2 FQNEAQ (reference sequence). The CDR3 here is CASSPRLLNTGELFF. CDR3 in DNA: TGTGCCAGCAGCCCCCGACTTCTGAACACCGGGGAGCTGTTTTTT.

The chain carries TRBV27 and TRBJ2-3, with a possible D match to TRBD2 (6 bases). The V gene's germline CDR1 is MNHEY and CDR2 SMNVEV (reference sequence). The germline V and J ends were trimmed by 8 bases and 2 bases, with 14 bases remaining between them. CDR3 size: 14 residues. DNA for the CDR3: TGTGCCAGCCCGGGGGAACGGATCACAGATACGCAGTATTTT. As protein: CASPGERITDTQYF.

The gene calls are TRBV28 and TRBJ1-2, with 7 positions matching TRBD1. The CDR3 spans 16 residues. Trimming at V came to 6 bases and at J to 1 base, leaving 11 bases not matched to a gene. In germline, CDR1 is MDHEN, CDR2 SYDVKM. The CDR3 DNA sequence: TGTGCCAGCAGCCTTTTTGGGACAGCCAATAACTATGGCTACACCTTC. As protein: CASSLFGTANNYGYTF.

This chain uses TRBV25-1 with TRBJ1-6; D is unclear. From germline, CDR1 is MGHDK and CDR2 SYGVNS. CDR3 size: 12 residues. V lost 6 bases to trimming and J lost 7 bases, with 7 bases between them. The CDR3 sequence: CASREGNSPLHF. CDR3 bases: TGTGCCAGCAGGGAGGGAAATTCACCCCTCCACTTT.

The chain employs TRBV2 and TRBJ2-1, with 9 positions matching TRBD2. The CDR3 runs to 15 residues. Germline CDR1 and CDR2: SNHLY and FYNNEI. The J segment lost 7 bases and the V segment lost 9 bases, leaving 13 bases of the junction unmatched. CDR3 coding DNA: TGTGCCAGTCTAGCAGAGGCTAGCGGGAATAATGAGCAGTTCTTC. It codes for CASLAEASGNNEQFF.

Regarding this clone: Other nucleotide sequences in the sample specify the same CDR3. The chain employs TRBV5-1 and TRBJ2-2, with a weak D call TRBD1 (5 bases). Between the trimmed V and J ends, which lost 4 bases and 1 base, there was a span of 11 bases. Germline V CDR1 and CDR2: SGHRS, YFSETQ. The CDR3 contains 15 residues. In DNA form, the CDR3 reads TGCGCCAGCAGCCTGGGCACAGGGAACACCGGGGAGCTGTTTTTT. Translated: CASSLGTGNTGELFF.